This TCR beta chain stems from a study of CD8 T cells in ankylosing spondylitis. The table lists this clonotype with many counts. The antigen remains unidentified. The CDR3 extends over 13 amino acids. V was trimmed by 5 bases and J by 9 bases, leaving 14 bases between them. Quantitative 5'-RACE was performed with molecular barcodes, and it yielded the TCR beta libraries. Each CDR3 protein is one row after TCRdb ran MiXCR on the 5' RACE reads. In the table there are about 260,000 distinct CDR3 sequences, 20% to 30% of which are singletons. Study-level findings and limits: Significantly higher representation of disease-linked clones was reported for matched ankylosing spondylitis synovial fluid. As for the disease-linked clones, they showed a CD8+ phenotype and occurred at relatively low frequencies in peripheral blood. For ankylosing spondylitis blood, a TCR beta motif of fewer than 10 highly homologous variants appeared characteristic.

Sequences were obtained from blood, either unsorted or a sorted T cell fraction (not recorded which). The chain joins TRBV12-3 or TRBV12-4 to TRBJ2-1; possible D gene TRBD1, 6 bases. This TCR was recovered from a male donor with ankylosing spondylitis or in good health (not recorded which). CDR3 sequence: CASSGSYRAEQFF. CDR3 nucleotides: TGTGCCAGCAGTGGGAGTTACAGGGCTGAGCAGTTCTTC.